Below are 13 T cell receptor beta chains sequenced from a single sample in a study of PD-L1 blockade in urothelial cancer. Described time point: pretreatment peripheral blood. TCRdb's copy holds only in-frame clones and misses some; the assay was immunoSEQ multiplex PCR. This table has tens of thousands of clones, roughly 90% appearing once. Sequenced here: PBMCs, sampled around atezolizumab (anti-PD-L1) treatment. Source of these receptors: a man in his sixties with urothelial cancer.

The chain employs TRBV7-9 and TRBJ2-1, with a weak D call TRBD1 (5 bases). The CDR3 has 15 residues. Germline CDR1 SEHNR, CDR2 FQNEAQ (reference sequence). The germline V and J ends were trimmed by 5 bases and 2 bases, with 13 bases remaining between them. The CDR3 reads CASSLQGHAYNEQFF. CDR3 bases: TGTGCCAGCAGCCTTCAGGGTCATGCCTACAATGAGCAGTTCTTC.

The CDR3 DNA is TGTGCCAGCAGTGAGAAGGGGGCTATAACTGAAGCTTTCTTT. Amino acids: CASSEKGAITEAFF. The rearrangement links TRBV6-1 to TRBJ1-1; 7 positions match TRBD1. The V and J ends lost 3 bases and 5 bases, in that order; junction bases with no gene match: 6. CDR3 length: 14 amino acids. Germline CDR1 and CDR2: MNHNS and SASEGT.

The chain has TRBV7-3 and TRBJ2-7; 8 positions match TRBD1. The CDR3 totals 13 residues. Germline CDR1 is SGHTA and CDR2 is FQGTGA. Losses at the gene ends were 3 bases for V and 6 bases for J; bases not matched to a gene: 4. CDR3 DNA sequence: TGTGCCAGCAGCTTTAACAGGGGGTCCGAGCAGTACTTC. Translated: CASSFNRGSEQYF.

The V and J genes are TRBV5-1 and TRBJ2-4, with 15 bases identical to TRBD2. The germline V gene has CDR1 SGHRS and CDR2 YFSETQ. Trimming removed 4 bases from V and 2 bases from J; junction bases left unmatched: 4. The CDR3 is 17 residues long. The CDR3 region has the DNA TGCGCCAGCAGCCACGGACTAGCGGGAGGGTCCAAAAACATTCAGTACTTC. Residues: CASSHGLAGGSKNIQYF.

The chain has TRBV7-9 and TRBJ2-5, with TRBD1 matching over 7 bases. CDR1 SEHNR and CDR2 FQNEAQ come from the germline V gene (reference sequence). V shed 6 bases, J shed 6 bases, and the junction held 13 bases outside the gene matches. This CDR3 contains 15 residues. In nucleotides, the CDR3 is TGTGCCAGCAGGTCTGAAGACAGGGATCAGAAGACCCAGTACTTC. This encodes CASRSEDRDQKTQYF. Using reference TRBV7-9 and TRBJ2-5 for the parts outside the CDR3, the full variable domain is DTGVSQNPRHKITKRGQNVTFRCDPISEHNRLYWYRQTLGQGPEFLTYFQNEAQLEKSRLLSDRFSAERPKGSFSTLEIQRTEQGDSAMYLCASRSEDRDQKTQYFGPGTRLLVL.

The V and J genes are TRBV5-5 and TRBJ2-1; D possibly corresponds to TRBD1 (5 bases). This CDR3 comprises 13 residues. Germline values: CDR1 SGHKS, CDR2 YYEKEE (reference sequence). V lost 1 base and J 6 bases, leaving 8 bases between the germline ends. This CDR3 reads CASSLQGSNEQFF. For the CDR3, the DNA is TGTGCCAGCAGCTTGCAGGGTTCCAATGAGCAGTTCTTC.

The rearrangement links TRBV5-4 to TRBJ1-4; D gene ambiguous. V was clipped by 0 bases and J by 3 bases, with 12 bases between them. Per the germline V gene, CDR1 is SGHNT and CDR2 is YYREEE (reference sequence). The CDR3 length is 16 residues. The CDR3 loop is CASSLDLGAANEKLFF. The DNA for the CDR3 is TGTGCCAGCAGCTTGGATCTGGGTGCGGCTAATGAAAAACTGTTTTTT.

The rearrangement joins TRBV2 to TRBJ2-7, with D possibly TRBD2 on 5 matching bases. CDR3 length: 10 residues. The V gene lost 8 bases and the J gene lost 10 bases, with 12 bases spanning the gap. CDR1 and CDR2 from the germline V gene are SNHLY and FYNNEI. CDR3 amino acids: CASGSASQYF. The CDR3 bases are TGTGCCAGCGGCAGCGCTAGCCAGTACTTC.

V is TRBV6-5 and J is TRBJ1-2; the match to TRBD1 covers 9 bases. Per the germline V gene, CDR1 is MNHEY and CDR2 is SVGAGI. J gave up 8 bases and V 0 bases, and 10 bases lay outside the gene matches. The CDR3 is 16 amino acids. Here the CDR3 DNA reads TGTGCCAGCAGTTACTCGGGCGGGACAGGGTTCTTAGGCTACACCTTC. Translating it yields CASSYSGGTGFLGYTF.

The J gene is TRBJ2-2, the V gene TRBV29-1; TRBD2 is a possible D gene (6 bases). The length of the CDR3 is 12 residues. Looked up from germline, CDR1 is SQVTM and CDR2 is ANQGSEA. Trimming took 7 bases from V and 3 from J, leaving 9 bases between them. CDR3 amino acids: CSARDYTGELFF. CDR3 DNA: TGCAGCGCCCGGGACTACACCGGGGAGCTGTTTTTT.

V and J are TRBV28 and TRBJ1-2; the match to TRBD1 covers 10 bases. The CDR3 contains 15 residues. Germline V gene sequence: CDR1 MDHEN, CDR2 SYDVKM. Unmatched junction bases numbered 5, after V lost 4 bases and J lost 3 bases. The CDR3 region has the DNA TGTGCCAGCAGTTCGCCGGGACAGGGGTACTATGGCTACACCTTC. Its protein product is CASSSPGQGYYGYTF.

The chain links TRBV7-6 to TRBJ2-3; 13 bases are shared with TRBD2. Per germline, CDR1 SGHVS and CDR2 FNYEAQ. This CDR3 has 17 amino acids. The ends lost 5 bases at V and 6 bases at J; junction bases unmatched: 11. This CDR3 reads CASSLTSGGAAVDTQYF. The CDR3 DNA sequence: TGTGCCAGCAGCCTAACTAGCGGGGGGGCCGCTGTGGATACGCAGTATTTT.

The chain carries TRBV2 and TRBJ2-5; the D gene is possibly TRBD1 (5 bases). V dropped 1 base and J dropped 1 base, with 7 bases sitting between them. The CDR3 extends over 14 amino acids. The germline CDR1 and CDR2 sequences are SNHLY and FYNNEI. The CDR3 protein is CASSEDRTQETQYF. The CDR3 DNA sequence: TGTGCCAGCAGTGAAGACAGGACCCAAGAGACCCAGTACTTC. Complete variable domain (other parts from reference TRBV2 and TRBJ2-5): EPEVTQTPSHQVTQMGQEVILRCVPISNHLYFYWYRQILGQKVEFLVSFYNNEISEKSEIFDDQFSVERPDGSNFTLKIRSTKLEDSAMYFCASSEDRTQETQYFGPGTRLLVL.